The source of this TCR beta chain is a study of blood T cell repertoires in COVID-19. Study summary: Sample material is recorded as cDNA or gDNA derived from T cells, B-cell-depleted T cells, or PBMCs.

Methods used by the authors: The assay estimated nucleated cells by amplifying reference gene primers. TCRdb keeps only in-frame clones here, not all; method: immunoSEQ multiplex PCR. D and trimming were read from the DNA, whereas the V and J calls and clone size are those reported in that table. The data show under 250,000 clones, roughly four fifths seen once. This clone has only a few counts. Participant reports of clinical history set cohort assignment. Exposed volunteers were people who met a COVID-19 case within 2 weeks before study entry. Germline values: CDR1 MDHEN, CDR2 SYDVKM. The CDR3 is 16 residues long. Trimming at V came to 2 bases and at J to 1 base, leaving 7 bases not matched to a gene.

The chain couples TRBV28 to TRBJ1-2, with 7 bases aligning to TRBD1. The sequence derives from a woman aged 50 to 60 who had been exposed to COVID-19. Specimen: PBMCs or T cells enriched from blood (not recorded which). The CDR3 nucleotides are TGTGCCAGCAGTTTAGGGGTGACAGGGAATAACTATGGCTACACCTTC. It encodes CASSLGVTGNNYGYTF.